This T cell receptor beta chain was documented in a study of Tregs in tolerant kidney transplant recipients. The study's findings and limits: Validation in larger populations is needed because few patients were studied. No direct test of biological reproducibility was done here. Tregs expanded with activated donor B cells seemed most donor-specific.

The V end was cut by 4 bases, the J end by 2 bases, with 11 bases between. CDR1 and CDR2 (germline): KGHSH, LQKENI. This CDR3 is 14 amino acids long. Unstimulated Tregs (CD4+CD25+CD127-) and CD4+CD25- non-Tregs were sorted from PBMCs. Regarding this clone: Its antigen is still unknown.

Sequencing was performed with immunoSEQ multiplex PCR; in TCRdb, only in-frame clones are kept and a portion is missing. Here the sample spans more than 90,000 clones, about 91% being singletons. V usage is TRBV18 and J usage is TRBJ1-2; D is unresolved. The sequence was obtained from a human donor in good health. The sequenced sample was CD4+ T cells from blood. The CDR3 sequence: CASSRDTNNYGYTF. The CDR3 DNA is TGTGCCAGCTCACGAGACACGAACAACTATGGCTACACCTTC.